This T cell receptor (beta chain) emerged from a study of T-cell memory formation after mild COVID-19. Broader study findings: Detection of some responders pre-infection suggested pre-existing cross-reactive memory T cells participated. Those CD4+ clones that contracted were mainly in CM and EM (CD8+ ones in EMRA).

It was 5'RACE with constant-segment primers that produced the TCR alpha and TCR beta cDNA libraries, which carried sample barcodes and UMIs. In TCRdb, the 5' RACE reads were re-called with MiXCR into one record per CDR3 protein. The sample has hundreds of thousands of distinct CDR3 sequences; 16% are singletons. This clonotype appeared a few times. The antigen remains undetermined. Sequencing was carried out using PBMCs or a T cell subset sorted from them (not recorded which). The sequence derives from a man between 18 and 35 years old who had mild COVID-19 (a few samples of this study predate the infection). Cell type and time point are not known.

CDR3 sequence reads: CASSLGAGDYYEQYF. CDR3 DNA sequence: TGTGCCAGCAGTTTGGGCGCTGGGGACTACTACGAGCAGTACTTC. The chain joins TRBV6-5 to TRBJ2-7; 7 bases are shared with TRBD2. Looked up from germline, CDR1 is MNHEY and CDR2 is SVGAGI. The junction had 9 bases not matched to a gene; V was cut back by 4 bases and J by 3 bases. The CDR3 consists of 15 residues.